This TCR beta chain was identified in a study of control samples from healthy donors and cancer patients. TCRdb's table, derived via immunoSEQ multiplex PCR, lists solely in-frame clones and lacks some. The sample records 75,000 to 100,000 clones, roughly 92% being singletons. V lost 4 bases and J lost 2, with 7 bases in between. Germline CDR1 reads SGHDT; CDR2 reads YYEEEE. The CDR3 loop spans 12 amino acids. This chain connects TRBV5-6 to TRBJ2-7, with D unclear. The clonotype originates from a human donor in good health. The donor label of this sample is uncertain. Sequenced material: blood. CDR3 DNA sequence: TGTGCCAGCAGCGCAGAGCCCTACGAGCAGTACTTC. Translation: CASSAEPYEQYF.